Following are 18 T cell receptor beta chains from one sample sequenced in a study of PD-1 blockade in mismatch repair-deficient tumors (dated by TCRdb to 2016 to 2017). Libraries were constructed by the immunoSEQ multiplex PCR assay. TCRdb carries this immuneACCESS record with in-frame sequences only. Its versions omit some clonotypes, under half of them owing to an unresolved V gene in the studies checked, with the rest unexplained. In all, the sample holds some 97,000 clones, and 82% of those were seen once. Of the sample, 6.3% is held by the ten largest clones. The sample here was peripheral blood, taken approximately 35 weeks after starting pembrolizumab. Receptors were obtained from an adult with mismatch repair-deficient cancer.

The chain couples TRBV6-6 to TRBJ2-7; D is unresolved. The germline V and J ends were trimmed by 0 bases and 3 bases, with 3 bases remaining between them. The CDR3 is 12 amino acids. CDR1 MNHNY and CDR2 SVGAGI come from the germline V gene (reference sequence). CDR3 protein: CASSYSNYEQYF. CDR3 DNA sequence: TGTGCCAGCAGTTACTCGAACTACGAGCAGTACTTC.

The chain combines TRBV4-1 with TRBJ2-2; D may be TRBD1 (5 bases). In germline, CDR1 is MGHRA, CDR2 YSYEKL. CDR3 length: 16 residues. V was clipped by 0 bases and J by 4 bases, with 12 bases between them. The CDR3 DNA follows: TGCGCCAGCAGCCAAGAGAGACAGCAATTCACCGGGGAGCTGTTTTTT. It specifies CASSQERQQFTGELFF.

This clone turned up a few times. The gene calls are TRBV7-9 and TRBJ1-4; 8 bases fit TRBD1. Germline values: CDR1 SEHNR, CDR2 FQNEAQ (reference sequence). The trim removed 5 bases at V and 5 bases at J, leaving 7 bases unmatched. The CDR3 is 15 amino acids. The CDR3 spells CASSRPTGENEKLFF. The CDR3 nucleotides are TGTGCCAGCAGCAGACCGACAGGGGAGAATGAAAAACTGTTTTTT.

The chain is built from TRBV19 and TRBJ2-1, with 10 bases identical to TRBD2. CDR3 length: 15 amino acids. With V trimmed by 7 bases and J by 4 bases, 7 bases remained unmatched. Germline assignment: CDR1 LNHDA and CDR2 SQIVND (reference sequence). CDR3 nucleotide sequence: TGTGCCAGTACCCAACTAGCGGGGCAATACAATGAGCAGTTCTTC. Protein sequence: CASTQLAGQYNEQFF.

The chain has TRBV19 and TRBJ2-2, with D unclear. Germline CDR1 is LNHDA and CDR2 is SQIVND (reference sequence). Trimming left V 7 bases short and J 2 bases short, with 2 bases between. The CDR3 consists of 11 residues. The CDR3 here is CASTNTGELFF. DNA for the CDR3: TGTGCCAGTACTAACACCGGGGAGCTGTTTTTT.

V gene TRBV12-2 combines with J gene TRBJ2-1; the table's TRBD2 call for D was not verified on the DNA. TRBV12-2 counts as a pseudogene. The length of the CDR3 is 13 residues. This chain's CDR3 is CASSLLAHNEQFF. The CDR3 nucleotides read TGTGCCAGCAGCCTACTAGCCCACAATGAGCAGTTCTTC.

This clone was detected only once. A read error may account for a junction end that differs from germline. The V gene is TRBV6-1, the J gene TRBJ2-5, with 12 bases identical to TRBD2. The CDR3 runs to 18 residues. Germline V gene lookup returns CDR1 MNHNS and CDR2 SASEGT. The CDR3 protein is CAISEPTSGRDLLETQYF. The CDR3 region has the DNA TGTGCCATCAGTGAGCCGACTAGCGGGAGAGACCTCCTCGAGACCCAGTACTTC.

The CDR3 DNA follows: TGTGCCAGCAGCTTAGAAGGGGACACTGAAGCTTTCTTT. It translates to CASSLEGDTEAFF. V usage is TRBV11-3 and J usage is TRBJ1-1; tentative D call: TRBD1 (5 bases). V lost 0 bases and J 3 bases, leaving 5 bases between the germline ends. CDR1 SGHNT and CDR2 YENEEA come from the germline V gene. The CDR3 loop spans 13 amino acids.

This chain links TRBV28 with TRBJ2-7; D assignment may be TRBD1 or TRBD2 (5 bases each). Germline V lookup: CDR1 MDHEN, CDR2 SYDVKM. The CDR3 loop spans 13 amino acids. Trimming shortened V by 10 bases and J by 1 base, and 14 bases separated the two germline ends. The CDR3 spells CATSGDGSYEQYF. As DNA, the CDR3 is TGTGCCACCTCTGGGGACGGGTCCTACGAGCAGTACTTC.

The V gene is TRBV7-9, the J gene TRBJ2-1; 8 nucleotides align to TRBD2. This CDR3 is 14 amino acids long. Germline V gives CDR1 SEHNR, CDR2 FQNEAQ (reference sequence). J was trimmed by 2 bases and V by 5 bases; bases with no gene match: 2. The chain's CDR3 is CASSQAGAYNEQFF. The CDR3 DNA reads TGTGCCAGCAGCCAAGCGGGGGCCTACAATGAGCAGTTCTTC.

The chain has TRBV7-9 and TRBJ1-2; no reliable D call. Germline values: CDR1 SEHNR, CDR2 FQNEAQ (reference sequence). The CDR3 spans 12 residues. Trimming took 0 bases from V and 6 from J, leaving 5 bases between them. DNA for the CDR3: TGTGCCAGCAGCTTAGCCGCCGATGGCTACACCTTC. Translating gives CASSLAADGYTF.

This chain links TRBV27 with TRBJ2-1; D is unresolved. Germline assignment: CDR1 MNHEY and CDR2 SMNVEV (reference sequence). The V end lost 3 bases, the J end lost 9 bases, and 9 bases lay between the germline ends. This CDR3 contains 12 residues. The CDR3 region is CASSLIGTEQFF. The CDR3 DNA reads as TGTGCCAGCAGTTTGATTGGCACTGAGCAGTTCTTC.

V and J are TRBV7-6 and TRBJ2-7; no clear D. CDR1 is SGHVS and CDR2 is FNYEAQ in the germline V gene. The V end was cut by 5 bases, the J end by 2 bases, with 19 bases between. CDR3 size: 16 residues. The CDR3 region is CASSPNVDYSPYEQYF. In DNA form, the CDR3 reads TGTGCCAGCAGCCCCAATGTGGATTACAGTCCCTACGAGCAGTACTTC. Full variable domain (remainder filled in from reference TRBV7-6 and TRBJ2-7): GAGVSQSPRYKVTKRGQDVALRCDPISGHVSLYWYRQALGQGPEFLTYFNYEAQQDKSGLPNDRFSAERPEGSISTLTIQRTEQRDSAMYRCASSPNVDYSPYEQYFGPGTRLTVT.

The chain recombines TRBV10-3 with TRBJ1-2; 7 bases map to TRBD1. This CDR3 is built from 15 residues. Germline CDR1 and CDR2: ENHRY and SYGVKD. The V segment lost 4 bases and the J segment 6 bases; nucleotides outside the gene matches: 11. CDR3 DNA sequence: TGTGCCATCAGTGCCAGGGGGTATGACCCTCATGGCTACACCTTC. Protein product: CAISARGYDPHGYTF.

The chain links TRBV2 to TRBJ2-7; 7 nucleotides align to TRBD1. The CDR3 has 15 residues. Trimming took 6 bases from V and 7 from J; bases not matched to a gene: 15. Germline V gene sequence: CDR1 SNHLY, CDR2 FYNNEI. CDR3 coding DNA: TGTGCCAGCAGGGTTGGACAGGCCTCTGATCGGGAGCAGTACTTC. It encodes CASRVGQASDREQYF.

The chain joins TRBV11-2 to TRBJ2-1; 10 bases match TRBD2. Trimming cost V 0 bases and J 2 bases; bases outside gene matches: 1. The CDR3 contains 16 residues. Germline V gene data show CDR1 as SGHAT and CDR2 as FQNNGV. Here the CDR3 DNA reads TGTGCCAGCAGCTTAGATCTAGCGGGAGCCTACAATGAGCAGTTCTTC. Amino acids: CASSLDLAGAYNEQFF.

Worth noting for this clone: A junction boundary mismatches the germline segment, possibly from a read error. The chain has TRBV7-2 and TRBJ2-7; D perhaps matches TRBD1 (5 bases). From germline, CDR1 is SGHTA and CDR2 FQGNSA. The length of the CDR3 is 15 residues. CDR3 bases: TGTGCCGGCAGCTACCTTCAAGGGGCCGGATACGAGCAGTACTTC. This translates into CAGSYLQGAGYEQYF.

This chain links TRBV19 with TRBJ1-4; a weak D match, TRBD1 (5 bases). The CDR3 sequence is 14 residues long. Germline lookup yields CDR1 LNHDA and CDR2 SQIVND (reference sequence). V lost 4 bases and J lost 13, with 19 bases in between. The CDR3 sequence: CASSTPGLNNLLFF. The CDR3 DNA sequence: TGTGCCAGTAGTACCCCGGGACTTAATAACTTACTGTTTTTT.